The sample holds one count of the clone carrying this TCR beta chain. The target antigen is unknown. The CDR3 has 12 residues. Germline-derived CDR1 and CDR2 are SQVTM and ANQGSEA. J was trimmed by 4 bases and V by 6 bases; bases with no gene match: 5. Use of 60 Vbeta and 13 Jbeta primers characterized the PCR. Assay used: immunoSEQ multiplex PCR; TCRdb lists only in-frame clones, some missing. The repertoire includes more than 110,000 clones, more than 75% of them detected once, and around 2.5% sits in the top ten. These data are taken from a study of cytomegalovirus exposure and HLA in healthy donors. Whole-study results and caveats: Among CMV-associated TCR beta chains, most appeared HLA-restricted in a later analysis. In a later analysis, TCR beta V- and J-gene trimming showed a link to a missense DCLRE1C variant. In a later analysis, several top co-occurrence clusters appeared linked to parvovirus B19, influenza, CMV and Epstein-Barr virus.

The chain uses TRBV29-1 and TRBJ1-2; 7 nucleotides line up with TRBD1. The receptor was isolated from a man aged 45-60 years in good health and CMV-seronegative. Sequencing was carried out using PBMCs. The CDR3 nucleotides read TGCAGCGTGGGAGACAGGGTCTATGGCTACACCTTC. This sequence encodes CSVGDRVYGYTF.